Described below is a single T cell receptor beta chain sequence and its context. Its antigen is undetermined. Original data processing: Sequence data from immunoSEQ were junction-only and lacked quality scores; consequently, filtering differed. Method: immunoSEQ multiplex PCR; TCRdb's copy keeps in-frame clones and lacks some. V and J calls and clone size are those listed in that table; D and trimming were worked out from the DNA. The sample has over a million clones; 75% are singletons. These data belong to a study of shared clonotypes between healthy human individuals. Study outcomes and limitations: It was observed that roughly 5.1% of naive CD4 clonotypes were shared across a handful of donors. At large depth, rarefaction still showed sorted-subset sequencing to be incomplete.

The sample comprised memory CD4+ T cells sorted from blood. Sample subset: CD45RA-negative fraction. The source is a man aged 18 to 29 in good health.

Here the CDR3 DNA reads TGTGCCAGCAGCTTAGGAGGGACAGGCACAGATACGCAGTATTTT. Translated, it gives CASSLGGTGTDTQYF. The chain employs TRBV7-6 and TRBJ2-3; 7 nucleotides agree with TRBD1. The CDR3 is 15 amino acids. V dropped 1 base and J dropped 1; count of bases not matched to a gene: 2. The germline V gene has CDR1 SGHVS and CDR2 FNYEAQ.